This T cell receptor (beta chain) was found in a study of breast tumors, draining lymph nodes, adjacent tissues. Each CDR3 protein is one row after TCRdb ran MiXCR on the multiplex PCR reads. The table shows tens of thousands of distinct CDR3 sequences, with about 21% occurring only once. This clonotype appeared many times. Axillary draining lymph nodes of breast cancer patients supplied the node samples. The length of the CDR3 is 13 residues. Germline-derived CDR1 and CDR2 are SQVTM and ANQGSEA. The germline V and J ends were trimmed by 0 bases and 4 bases, with 9 bases remaining between them. Sample: axillary lymph node tissue. V and J are TRBV29-1 and TRBJ1-2, with unresolved D. The TCR sequence derives from a female donor with breast cancer. Some clones in this sample may be carry-over from other donors' samples. CDR3 in DNA: TGCAGCGTTGAAGATGTCCAAATCTATGGCTACACCTTC. Protein: CSVEDVQIYGYTF.